Each of the 12 T cell receptor beta chains below was sequenced from the same sample in a study of shared clonotypes between healthy human individuals. CD8 cells regarded as naive lacked CD45RO, were positively chosen for CCR7, and omitted terminally differentiated effector memory CD45RA+ cells. Assay used: immunoSEQ multiplex PCR; TCRdb lists only in-frame clones, some missing. Here the sample spans about 2 million clones, about 95% being singletons. The specimen was naive CD8+ T cells sorted from blood. The receptor set was obtained from a man aged 18 to 29 in good health.

This sequence joins TRBV25-1 and TRBJ2-7; D is unclear. There are 14 residues in the CDR3. V was pared by 1 base and J by 5 bases, with 12 bases between. Germline CDR1 MGHDK, CDR2 SYGVNS. The CDR3 nucleotides are TGTGCCAGCAGTGAATCGTCCAGGTTCGACGAGCAGTACTTC. This codes for CASSESSRFDEQYF.

The chain has TRBV7-2 and TRBJ1-3, with D perhaps TRBD1 (5 bases). The V end lost 5 bases, the J end lost 2 bases, and 13 bases lay between the germline ends. CDR1 and CDR2 from the germline V gene are SGHTA and FQGNSA. This CDR3 contains 15 residues. The CDR3 here is CASSLPGWAGNTIYF. Written as DNA, the CDR3 is TGTGCCAGCAGCCTTCCAGGGTGGGCTGGAAACACCATATATTTT.

V gene TRBV7-9 combines with J gene TRBJ1-1, with 8 nucleotides matching TRBD1. J was trimmed by 1 base and V by 5 bases; bases with no gene match: 12. The CDR3 is 17 residues long. The germline CDR1 and CDR2 sequences are SEHNR and FQNEAQ (reference sequence). In DNA, the CDR3 is TGTGCCAGCAGCCCGACCGTAGGGACAGGAAAGAACACTGAAGCTTTCTTT. It codes for CASSPTVGTGKNTEAFF.

The chain couples TRBV5-1 to TRBJ2-7; either TRBD1 or TRBD2 may fit D (5 bases each). V gave up 4 bases and J gave up 4 bases, with 18 bases separating them. CDR3 length: 15 residues. Germline V gene sequence: CDR1 SGHRS, CDR2 YFSETQ. CDR3: CASSKGTLPSYEQYF. The CDR3 DNA sequence: TGCGCCAGCAGCAAGGGGACCTTACCCTCGTACGAGCAGTACTTC.

This chain links TRBV28 with TRBJ1-5; 7 bases fit TRBD1. Germline V gene data show CDR1 as MDHEN and CDR2 as SYDVKM. V lost 6 bases and J lost 3; bases outside the gene matches: 8. CDR3 length equals 15 residues. CDR3 protein: CASSPGGASNQPQHF. CDR3 DNA: TGTGCCAGCAGCCCAGGGGGGGCCTCCAATCAGCCCCAGCATTTT.

As for this clone: The identical CDR3 is also encoded by other nucleotide sequences in the sample. The gene calls are TRBV4-3 and TRBJ1-5, with D maybe TRBD1 (6 bases). CDR3 length: 14 residues. Trimming left V 3 bases short and J 2 bases short, with 8 bases between. Germline loops: CDR1 LGHNA, CDR2 YSLEER. CDR3 in DNA: TGCGCCAGCAGCCAGGGGGCAGGCAATCAGCCCCAGCATTTT. It is translated as CASSQGAGNQPQHF.

On this clone: Different DNA sequences within this sample yield the same CDR3. V and J are TRBV29-1 and TRBJ2-7, with D possibly being TRBD1 or TRBD2 (5 bases each). Looked up from germline, CDR1 is SQVTM and CDR2 is ANQGSEA. V lost 4 bases to trimming and J lost 3 bases, with 10 bases between them. The CDR3 extends over 12 amino acids. Here the CDR3 reads CSVAEGSYEQYF. The CDR3 DNA is TGCAGCGTTGCCGAGGGGAGCTACGAGCAGTACTTC.

With regard to this clone: At the DNA level, this CDR3 is encoded by other sequences in the same sample as well. The genes are TRBV9 and TRBJ2-1; 7 bases map to TRBD1. The germline gives CDR1 SGDLS, CDR2 YYNGEE. With 3 bases clipped from V and 0 bases from J, the junction kept 3 bases outside the gene matches. This CDR3 is 15 amino acids long. CDR3 amino acids: CASSGQGSSYNEQFF. CDR3 sequence (DNA): TGTGCCAGCAGCGGACAGGGAAGCTCCTACAATGAGCAGTTCTTC.

The rearrangement joins TRBV2 to TRBJ1-1, with a possible D match to TRBD1 (6 bases). CDR1 and CDR2 from the germline V gene are SNHLY and FYNNEI. The ends were cut back, 7 bases at V and 4 bases at J, with 19 bases in the middle. The CDR3 has 15 amino acids. The CDR3 DNA sequence: TGTGCCAGCACCATTCTGACCGAGGGGGGCACTGAAGCTTTCTTT. Its translation is CASTILTEGGTEAFF.

This clone was seen more than once but under ten times. Written as DNA, the CDR3 is TGTGCCAGCAGCTTCGGGGGGCTGGAGACCCAGTACTTC. This encodes CASSFGGLETQYF. The chain combines TRBV13 with TRBJ2-5; a possible D gene is TRBD2 (7 bases). The CDR3 has 13 residues. Germline loops: CDR1 PRHDT, CDR2 FYEKMQ (reference sequence). The V and J ends lost 3 bases and 5 bases respectively, with 10 bases between them.

The chain uses TRBV6-1 and TRBJ2-7; no clear D. CDR1 MNHNS and CDR2 SASEGT come from the germline V gene. The CDR3 contains 15 residues. Trimming removed 7 bases at V and 1 base at J, with 17 bases between. The DNA for the CDR3 is TGTGCCAGCATCCTCGTTCGGCAGTCGTCCTACGAGCAGTACTTC. It specifies CASILVRQSSYEQYF.

The V gene is TRBV23-1, the J gene TRBJ1-2; D is ambiguous. Being an ORF, TRBV23-1 has a function that is uncertain. V dropped 2 bases and J dropped 2 bases, with 21 bases sitting between them. The CDR3 is 18 residues long. As DNA, the CDR3 is TGCGCCAGCAGTCAACCGTTCGGGGATTATGGATACAACTATGGCTACACCTTC. As protein: CASSQPFGDYGYNYGYTF.